Listed below are T cell receptor beta chains from one sample, sequenced in a study of blood T cell repertoires in COVID-19. Repertoires were generated with immunoSEQ multiplex PCR, while TCRdb's copy carries only in-frame clones and drops some. The sample holds 230,000 or so clones, almost 90% seen once. The sequenced material came from peripheral blood. These receptors came from an older woman with COVID-19, enrolled during active disease. CDR3s include the opening cysteine and the closing phenylalanine or tryptophan. D genes are given only for firm matches. Size is stated for part of the rows, as once, few or many counts, or as a class when the clone is expanded.

size: .; J: TRBJ2-7; V: TRBV5-1; D: .; CDR3: CASSLASYEQYF; DNA: TGCGCCAGCAGCTTGGCCAGCTACGAGCAGTACTTC
size: .; J: TRBJ1-1; V: TRBV30; D: TRBD1; CDR3: CAWSRGQGPTGEAFF; DNA: TGTGCCTGGAGTCGGGGACAGGGGCCGACGGGTGAAGCTTTCTTT
size: .; J: TRBJ1-3; V: TRBV19; D: .; CDR3: CASSMKGNLQGIGNTIYF; DNA: TGTGCCAGTAGTATGAAAGGGAATCTACAGGGAATTGGAAACACCATATATTTT
size: .; J: TRBJ2-7; V: TRBV27; D: .; CDR3: CASRLLGGTYEQYF; DNA: TGTGCCAGCAGGCTGCTCGGGGGAACCTACGAGCAGTACTTC
size: once; J: TRBJ1-2; V: TRBV9; D: TRBD1; CDR3: CASSAGTGGNNYGYTF; DNA: TGTGCCAGCAGCGCAGGGACAGGGGGGAATAACTATGGCTACACCTTC
size: .; J: TRBJ1-5; V: TRBV7-8; D: TRBD1; CDR3: CASSLVGGQGPNQPQHF; DNA: TGTGCCAGCAGCTTAGTAGGGGGACAGGGTCCCAATCAGCCCCAGCATTTT
size: .; J: TRBJ1-1; V: TRBV5-1; D: TRBD1; CDR3: CASSFGQGGHLGTEAFF; DNA: TGCGCCAGCAGCTTCGGACAGGGGGGTCACCTGGGCACTGAAGCTTTCTTT
size: .; J: TRBJ2-2; V: TRBV9; D: TRBD2; CDR3: CASSARLAGGPNTGELFF; DNA: TGTGCCAGCAGCGCCCGTCTAGCGGGGGGGCCTAACACCGGGGAGCTGTTTTTT
size: .; J: TRBJ1-1; V: TRBV16; D: .; CDR3: CASSQSAGQGAFF; DNA: TGTGCCAGCAGCCAATCCGCGGGGCAGGGCGCTTTCTTT
size: .; J: TRBJ1-4; V: TRBV7-2; D: .; CDR3: CASSTGGGKLFF; DNA: TGTGCCAGCAGCACTGGGGGGGGAAAACTGTTTTTT
size: .; J: TRBJ1-6; V: TRBV2; D: TRBD1; CDR3: CASVPDRVNSPLHF; DNA: TGTGCCAGTGTCCCGGACAGGGTGAATTCACCCCTCCACTTT
size: .; J: TRBJ1-5; V: TRBV7-2; D: TRBD1; CDR3: CASSPGTGGFQPQHF; DNA: TGTGCCAGCAGCCCCGGGACAGGGGGCTTTCAGCCCCAGCATTTT
size: .; J: TRBJ2-2; V: TRBV5-4; D: TRBD2; CDR3: CASSLSSGDGELFF; DNA: TGTGCCAGCAGCCTGTCTAGCGGGGACGGGGAGCTGTTTTTT
size: .; J: TRBJ1-1; V: TRBV23-1; D: TRBD1; CDR3: CASSYWTGRSPESEAFF; DNA: TGCGCCAGCAGTTACTGGACAGGGCGGTCTCCGGAAAGTGAAGCTTTCTTT
size: .; J: TRBJ2-7; V: TRBV19; D: .; CDR3: CASAVTSNVGEQYF; DNA: TGTGCCAGTGCAGTAACTAGCAATGTCGGCGAGCAGTACTTC
size: .; J: TRBJ1-4; V: TRBV19; D: TRBD1; CDR3: CASNTPGTGNEKLFF; DNA: TGTGCCAGTAACACCCCAGGGACAGGGAATGAAAAACTGTTTTTT
size: .; J: TRBJ1-1; V: TRBV5-1; D: TRBD1; CDR3: CASSLEAGGGIEAFF; DNA: TGCGCCAGCAGCTTGGAGGCAGGGGGAGGAATAGAGGCTTTCTTT
size: .; J: TRBJ2-1; V: TRBV4-3; D: .; CDR3: CASSQDGGRIKNEQFF; DNA: TGCGCCAGCAGCCAAGATGGGGGCCGTATTAAAAATGAGCAGTTCTTC
size: .; J: TRBJ2-7; V: TRBV9; D: TRBD2; CDR3: CASSTGASGFYEQYF; DNA: TGTGCCAGCAGTACGGGGGCTAGCGGGTTTTACGAGCAGTACTTC
size: once; J: TRBJ1-6; V: TRBV27; D: .; CDR3: CASSSGEFTPLHF; DNA: TGTGCCAGCAGCTCAGGGGAATTCACACCCCTCCACTTT
size: .; J: TRBJ1-5; V: TRBV19; D: .; CDR3: CASSTRTGSPNQPQHF; DNA: TGTGCCAGTAGTACGCGGACTGGGAGCCCCAATCAGCCCCAGCATTTT
size: .; J: TRBJ1-1; V: TRBV27; D: TRBD1; CDR3: CASSSQGAFRTEAFF; DNA: TGTGCCAGCAGTTCACAGGGGGCTTTTAGGACTGAAGCTTTCTTT
size: .; J: TRBJ2-1; V: TRBV12-3/TRBV12-4; D: TRBD2; CDR3: CASSPSGVEQFF; DNA: TGTGCCAGCAGTCCTAGCGGGGTTGAGCAGTTCTTC
size: .; J: TRBJ1-1; V: TRBV3-1/TRBV3-2; D: .; CDR3: CASSHGGNTEAFF; DNA: TGTGCCAGCAGCCACGGGGGGAACACTGAAGCTTTCTTT
size: .; J: TRBJ2-1; V: TRBV11-2; D: TRBD1; CDR3: CASCLGQGLYNEQFF; DNA: TGTGCCAGCTGCCTCGGACAGGGGCTATACAATGAGCAGTTCTTC
size: once; J: TRBJ2-1; V: TRBV19; D: .; CDR3: CASSIAGGTYNEQFF; DNA: TGTGCCAGTAGTATAGCCGGGGGAACCTACAATGAGCAGTTCTTC
size: .; J: TRBJ2-7; V: TRBV7-2; D: TRBD2; CDR3: CASSRTTSGGTTYEQYF; DNA: TGTGCCAGCAGCCGCACAACTAGCGGGGGGACCACCTACGAGCAGTACTTC
size: .; J: TRBJ1-3; V: TRBV19; D: TRBD1; CDR3: CASTRDRGSGNTIYF; DNA: TGTGCCAGTACTAGAGACAGGGGCTCTGGAAACACCATATATTTT
size: .; J: TRBJ2-1; V: TRBV24-1; D: .; CDR3: CATSSRGRHNEQFF; DNA: TGTGCCACCAGTTCGCGGGGGCGCCACAATGAGCAGTTCTTC
size: few; J: TRBJ2-2; V: TRBV5-1; D: .; CDR3: CASSLIPGEGGELFF; DNA: TGCGCCAGCAGCTTGATCCCAGGGGAGGGCGGGGAGCTGTTTTTT
size: few; J: TRBJ1-5; V: TRBV9; D: TRBD1; CDR3: CASSPGQGSNQPQHF; DNA: TGTGCCAGCAGCCCAGGACAGGGGAGCAATCAGCCCCAGCATTTT
size: .; J: TRBJ2-6; V: TRBV18; D: .; CDR3: CASSPTGSGANVLTF; DNA: TGTGCCAGCTCACCGACGGGCTCTGGGGCCAACGTCCTGACTTTC
size: .; J: TRBJ1-2; V: TRBV4-3; D: .; CDR3: CASSQDLGAYGGYTF; DNA: TGCGCCAGCAGCCAAGATCTGGGGGCGTACGGTGGCTACACCTTC
size: .; J: TRBJ2-7; V: TRBV6-2/TRBV6-3; D: .; CDR3: CASSLPDRPWKQYF; DNA: TGTGCCAGCAGTTTACCAGACAGACCCTGGAAGCAGTACTTC
size: .; J: TRBJ2-7; V: TRBV4-1; D: TRBD2; CDR3: CASSQDSSGASYEQYF; DNA: TGCGCCAGCAGCCAAGATTCTAGCGGGGCCTCCTACGAGCAGTACTTC
size: once; J: TRBJ1-2; V: TRBV12-5; D: TRBD1; CDR3: CASGLTLTGSDGYTF; DNA: TGTGCTAGTGGCCTTACTCTGACAGGGTCTGATGGCTACACCTTC
size: .; J: TRBJ1-1; V: TRBV6-6; D: TRBD1; CDR3: CASSSGQGPRFSEAFF; DNA: TGTGCCAGCAGTTCCGGACAGGGCCCGCGGTTCTCTGAAGCTTTCTTT
size: .; J: TRBJ1-5; V: TRBV6-1; D: .; CDR3: CASSEAWTYPQPQHF; DNA: TGTGCCAGCAGTGAAGCGTGGACATATCCCCAGCCCCAGCATTTT
size: .; J: TRBJ2-3; V: TRBV24-1; D: TRBD1; CDR3: CATSDGTADTQYF; DNA: TGTGCCACCAGTGACGGGACAGCAGATACGCAGTATTTT
size: .; J: TRBJ2-5; V: TRBV5-3; D: .; CDR3: CARSFRLDKTQYF; DNA: TGTGCCAGAAGCTTTAGGTTGGACAAGACCCAGTACTTC
size: .; J: TRBJ2-5; V: TRBV7-2; D: TRBD2; CDR3: CASSRKGTSGLTQETQYF; DNA: TGTGCCAGCAGTCGTAAAGGGACTAGCGGGCTAACCCAAGAGACCCAGTACTTC
size: .; J: TRBJ2-7; V: TRBV5-1; D: .; CDR3: CASSLGTEVAYEQYF; DNA: TGCGCCAGCAGCTTGGGGACAGAAGTAGCCTACGAGCAGTACTTC
size: .; J: TRBJ2-3; V: TRBV19; D: TRBD2; CDR3: CASSKIIAGGPHKADTQYF; DNA: TGTGCCAGTAGTAAGATCATAGCGGGGGGGCCTCATAAGGCAGATACGCAGTATTTT
size: .; J: TRBJ1-2; V: TRBV19; D: TRBD1; CDR3: CASSLPTGANYYGYTF; DNA: TGTGCCAGTAGTTTACCAACAGGGGCAAACTACTATGGCTACACCTTC
size: .; J: TRBJ2-7; V: TRBV27; D: .; CDR3: CASSLSASSYEQYF; DNA: TGTGCCAGCAGTTTATCAGCTAGCTCCTACGAGCAGTACTTC
size: .; J: TRBJ1-2; V: TRBV9; D: .; CDR3: CASSPPSRVYGYTF; DNA: TGTGCCAGCAGCCCACCATCCAGGGTCTATGGCTACACCTTC
size: .; J: TRBJ1-2; V: TRBV12-3/TRBV12-4; D: .; CDR3: CASSRVGGGGYTF; DNA: TGTGCCAGCAGTCGTGTGGGGGGTGGTGGCTACACCTTC
size: .; J: TRBJ1-1; V: TRBV5-6; D: .; CDR3: CASSLGAGADTEAFF; DNA: TGTGCCAGCAGCTTGGGGGCAGGGGCGGACACTGAAGCTTTCTTT
size: .; J: TRBJ1-2; V: TRBV9; D: TRBD1; CDR3: CASSAGTVNYGYTF; DNA: TGTGCCAGCAGCGCCGGGACAGTGAACTATGGCTACACCTTC
size: .; J: TRBJ2-5; V: TRBV20-1; D: .; CDR3: CSASILREHRRLYQETQYF; DNA: TGCAGTGCTAGTATTTTGAGGGAGCACCGACGACTGTACCAAGAGACCCAGTACTTC
size: .; J: TRBJ1-1; V: TRBV3-1/TRBV3-2; D: TRBD1; CDR3: CASSRDSGGNTEAFF; DNA: TGTGCCAGTAGCCGAGACTCAGGGGGTAACACTGAAGCTTTCTTT
size: .; J: TRBJ2-1; V: TRBV4-3; D: .; CDR3: CASSQVNRLNEQFF; DNA: TGCGCCAGCAGCCAAGTCAATAGACTAAATGAGCAGTTCTTC
size: few; J: TRBJ1-5; V: TRBV20-1; D: TRBD1; CDR3: CSASDREGYQPQHF; DNA: TGCAGTGCTAGTGACAGGGAGGGCTATCAGCCCCAGCATTTT
size: .; J: TRBJ1-4; V: TRBV5-1; D: TRBD1; CDR3: CASSLVGTDNEKLFF; DNA: TGCGCCAGCAGCTTGGTTGGGACAGATAATGAAAAACTGTTTTTT
size: few; J: TRBJ1-3; V: TRBV2; D: .; CDR3: CASSESSRNTIYF; DNA: TGTGCCAGCAGTGAGAGTTCTAGAAACACCATATATTTT
size: .; J: TRBJ1-3; V: TRBV29-1; D: .; CDR3: CSVERQDSGNTIYF; DNA: TGCAGCGTTGAAAGACAGGACTCTGGAAACACCATATATTTT
size: .; J: TRBJ1-6; V: TRBV13; D: .; CDR3: CASSPNRDYGSPLHF; DNA: TGTGCCAGCAGCCCAAACAGGGATTACGGTTCACCCCTCCACTTT
size: .; J: TRBJ1-6; V: TRBV6-2/TRBV6-3; D: .; CDR3: CASSNAGPWLSPLHF; DNA: TGTGCCAGCAGCAACGCGGGACCGTGGCTTTCACCCCTCCACTTT